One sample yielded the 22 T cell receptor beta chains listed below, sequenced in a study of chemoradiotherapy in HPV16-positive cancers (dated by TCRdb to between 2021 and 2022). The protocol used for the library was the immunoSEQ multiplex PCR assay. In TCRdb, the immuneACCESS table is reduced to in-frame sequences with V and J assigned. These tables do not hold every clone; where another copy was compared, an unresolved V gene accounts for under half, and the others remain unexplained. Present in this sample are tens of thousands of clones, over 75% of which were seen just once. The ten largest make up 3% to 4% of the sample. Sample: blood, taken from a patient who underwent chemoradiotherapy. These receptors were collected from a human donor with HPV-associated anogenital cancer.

CDR3 in amino acids: CASSWGTGNTEAFF. CDR3 DNA sequence: TGTGCCAGCAGCTGGGGGACAGGGAACACTGAAGCTTTCTTT. The rearrangement links TRBV11-2 to TRBJ1-1, with 8 bases that match TRBD1. The CDR3 covers 14 residues. Germline CDR1 is SGHAT and CDR2 is FQNNGV. Unmatched junction bases numbered 2, after V lost 4 bases and J lost 1 base.

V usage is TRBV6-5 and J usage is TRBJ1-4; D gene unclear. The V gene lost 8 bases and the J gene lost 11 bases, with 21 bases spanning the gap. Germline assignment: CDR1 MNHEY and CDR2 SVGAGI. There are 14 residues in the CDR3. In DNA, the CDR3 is TGTGCCAGCCGAGTTACGGGTCGAAAGGAGAAACTGTTTTTT. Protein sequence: CASRVTGRKEKLFF.

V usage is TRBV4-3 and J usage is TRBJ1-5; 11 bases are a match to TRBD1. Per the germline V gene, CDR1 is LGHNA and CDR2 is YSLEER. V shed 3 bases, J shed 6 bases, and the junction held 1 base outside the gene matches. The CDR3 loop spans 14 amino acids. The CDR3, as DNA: TGCGCCAGCAGCCACGGGACAGGGGGTCAGCCCCAGCATTTT. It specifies CASSHGTGGQPQHF.

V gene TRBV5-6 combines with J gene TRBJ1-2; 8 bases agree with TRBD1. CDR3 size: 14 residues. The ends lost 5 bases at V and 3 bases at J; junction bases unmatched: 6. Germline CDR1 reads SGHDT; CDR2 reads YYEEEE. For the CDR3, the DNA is TGTGCCAGCAGTTTGACAGGGGCCTACTATGGCTACACCTTC. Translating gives CASSLTGAYYGYTF.

The CDR3 is CSVRQGSSTDTQYF. The CDR3 bases are TGCAGCGTTCGACAGGGATCCAGCACAGATACGCAGTATTTT. The rearrangement links TRBV29-1 to TRBJ2-3, with 7 bases fitting TRBD1. This CDR3 comprises 14 residues. The germline V gene has CDR1 SQVTM and CDR2 ANQGSEA. V trimming: 5 bases; J trimming: 0 bases; junction bases outside the gene matches: 5.

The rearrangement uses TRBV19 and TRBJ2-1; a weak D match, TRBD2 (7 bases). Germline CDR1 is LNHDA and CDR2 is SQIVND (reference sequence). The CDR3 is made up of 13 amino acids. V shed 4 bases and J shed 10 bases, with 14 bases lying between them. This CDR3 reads CASSRGGATEQFF. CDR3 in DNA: TGTGCCAGTAGTAGGGGGGGGGCGACCGAGCAGTTCTTC. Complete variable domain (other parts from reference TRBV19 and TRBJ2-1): DGGITQSPKYLFRKEGQNVTLSCEQNLNHDAMYWYRQDPGQGLRLIYYSQIVNDFQKGDIAEGYSVSREKKESFPLTVTSAQKNPTAFYLCASSRGGATEQFFGPGTRLTVL.

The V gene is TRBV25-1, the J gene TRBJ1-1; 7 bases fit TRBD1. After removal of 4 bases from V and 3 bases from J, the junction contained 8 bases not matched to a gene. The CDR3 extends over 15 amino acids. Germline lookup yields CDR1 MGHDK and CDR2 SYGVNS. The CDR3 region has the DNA TGTGCCAGCAGTGGTCAAGTAACAGGGGACACTGAAGCTTTCTTT. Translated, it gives CASSGQVTGDTEAFF. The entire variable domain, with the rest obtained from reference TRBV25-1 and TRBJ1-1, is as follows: EADIYQTPRYLVIGTGKKITLECSQTMGHDKMYWYQQDPGMELHLIHYSYGVNSTEKGDLSSESTVSRIRTEHFPLTLESARPSHTSQYLCASSGQVTGDTEAFFGQGTRLTVV.

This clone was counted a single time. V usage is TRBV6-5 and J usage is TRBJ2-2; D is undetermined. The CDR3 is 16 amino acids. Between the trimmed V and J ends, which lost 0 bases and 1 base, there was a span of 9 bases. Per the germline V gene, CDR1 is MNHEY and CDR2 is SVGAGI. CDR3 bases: TGTGCCAGCAGTTACTCAGGTGGTCGGAACACCGGGGAGCTGTTTTTT. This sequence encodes CASSYSGGRNTGELFF.

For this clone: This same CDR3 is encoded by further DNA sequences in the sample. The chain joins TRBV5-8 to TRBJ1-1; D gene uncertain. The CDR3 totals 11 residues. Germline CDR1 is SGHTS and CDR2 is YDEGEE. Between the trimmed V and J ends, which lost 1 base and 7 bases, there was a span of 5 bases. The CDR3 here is CASSLRREAFF. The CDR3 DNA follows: TGTGCCAGCAGCTTGCGGCGTGAAGCTTTCTTT. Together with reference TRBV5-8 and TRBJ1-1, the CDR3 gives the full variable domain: EAGVTQSPTHLIKTRGQQATLRCSPISGHTSVYWYQQALGLGLQFLLWYDEGEERNRGNFPPRFSGRQFPNYSSELNVNALELEDSALYLCASSLRREAFFGQGTRLTVV.

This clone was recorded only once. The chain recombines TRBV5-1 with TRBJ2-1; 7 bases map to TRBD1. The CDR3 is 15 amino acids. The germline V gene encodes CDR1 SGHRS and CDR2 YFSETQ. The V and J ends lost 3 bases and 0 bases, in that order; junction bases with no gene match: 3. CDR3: CASSSTGVSYNEQFF. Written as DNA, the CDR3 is TGCGCCAGCAGCTCAACAGGGGTCTCCTACAATGAGCAGTTCTTC.

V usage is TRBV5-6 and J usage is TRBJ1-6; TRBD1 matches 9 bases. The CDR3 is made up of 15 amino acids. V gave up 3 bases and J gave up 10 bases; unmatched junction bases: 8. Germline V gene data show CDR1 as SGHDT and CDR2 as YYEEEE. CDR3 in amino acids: CASSWTGTGSSPLHF. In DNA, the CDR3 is TGTGCCAGCAGCTGGACCGGGACAGGGTCCTCACCCCTCCACTTT.

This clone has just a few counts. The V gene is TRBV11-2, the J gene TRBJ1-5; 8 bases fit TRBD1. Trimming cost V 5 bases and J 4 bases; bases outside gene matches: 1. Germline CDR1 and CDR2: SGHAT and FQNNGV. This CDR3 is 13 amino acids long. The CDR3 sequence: CASSDRGNQPQHF. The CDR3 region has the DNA TGTGCCAGCAGCGACAGGGGAAATCAGCCCCAGCATTTT.

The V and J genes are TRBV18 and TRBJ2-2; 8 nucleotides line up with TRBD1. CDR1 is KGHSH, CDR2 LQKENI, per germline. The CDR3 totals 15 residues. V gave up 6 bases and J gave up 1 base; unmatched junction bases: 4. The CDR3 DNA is TGTGCCAGCTCTACGGGACAGGTGAACACCGGGGAGCTGTTTTTT. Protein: CASSTGQVNTGELFF.

The CDR3 DNA follows: TGTGCCAGCAGACCTGGCCAGGGGGTTTACGAGCAGTACTTC. It specifies CASRPGQGVYEQYF. The chain joins TRBV6-6 to TRBJ2-7, with 7 bases matching TRBD1. CDR1 and CDR2 from the germline V gene are MNHNY and SVGAGI (reference sequence). The J segment lost 4 bases and the V segment lost 6 bases, leaving 9 bases of the junction unmatched. This CDR3 region has 14 residues.

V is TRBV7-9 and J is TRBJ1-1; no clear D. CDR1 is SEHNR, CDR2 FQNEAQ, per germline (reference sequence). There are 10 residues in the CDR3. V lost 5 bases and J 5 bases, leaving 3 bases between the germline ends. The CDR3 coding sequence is TGTGCCAGCAGCCGAACTGAAGCTTTCTTT. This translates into CASSRTEAFF. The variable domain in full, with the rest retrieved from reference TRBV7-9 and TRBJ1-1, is DTGVSQNPRHKITKRGQNVTFRCDPISEHNRLYWYRQTLGQGPEFLTYFQNEAQLEKSRLLSDRFSAERPKGSFSTLEIQRTEQGDSAMYLCASSRTEAFFGQGTRLTVV.

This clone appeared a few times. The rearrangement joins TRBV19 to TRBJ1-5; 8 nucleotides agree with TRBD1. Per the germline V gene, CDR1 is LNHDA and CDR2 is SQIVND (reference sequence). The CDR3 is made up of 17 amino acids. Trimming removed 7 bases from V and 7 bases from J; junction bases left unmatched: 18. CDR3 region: CASKGAAGGRGRQPQHF. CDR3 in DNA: TGTGCCAGTAAAGGAGCGGCAGGGGGCAGGGGTAGGCAGCCCCAGCATTTT.

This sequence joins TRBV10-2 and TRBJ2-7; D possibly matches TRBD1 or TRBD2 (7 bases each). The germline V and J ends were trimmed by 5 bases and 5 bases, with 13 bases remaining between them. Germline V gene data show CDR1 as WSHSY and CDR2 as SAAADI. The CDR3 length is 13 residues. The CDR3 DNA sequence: TGCGCCAGCAGTCCGCAGGGGGGGAACGAGCAGTACTTC. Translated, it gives CASSPQGGNEQYF.

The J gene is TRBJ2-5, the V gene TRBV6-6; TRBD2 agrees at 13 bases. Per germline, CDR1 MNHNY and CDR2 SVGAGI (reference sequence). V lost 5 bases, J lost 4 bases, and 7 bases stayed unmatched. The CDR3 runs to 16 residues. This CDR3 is CASSALTSGGLETQYF. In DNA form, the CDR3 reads TGTGCCAGCAGTGCCTTGACTAGCGGGGGGCTAGAGACCCAGTACTTC.

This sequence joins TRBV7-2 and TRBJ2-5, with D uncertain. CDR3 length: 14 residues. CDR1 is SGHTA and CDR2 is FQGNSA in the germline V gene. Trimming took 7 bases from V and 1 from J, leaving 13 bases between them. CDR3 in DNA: TGTGCCAGCATACTGGGCGGAATCCAAGAGACCCAGTACTTC. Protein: CASILGGIQETQYF. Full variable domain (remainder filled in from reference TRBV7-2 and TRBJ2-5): GAGVSQSPSNKVTEKGKDVELRCDPISGHTALYWYRQSLGQGLEFLIYFQGNSAPDKSGLPSDRFSAERTGGSVSTLTIQRTQQEDSAVYLCASILGGIQETQYFGPGTRLLVL.

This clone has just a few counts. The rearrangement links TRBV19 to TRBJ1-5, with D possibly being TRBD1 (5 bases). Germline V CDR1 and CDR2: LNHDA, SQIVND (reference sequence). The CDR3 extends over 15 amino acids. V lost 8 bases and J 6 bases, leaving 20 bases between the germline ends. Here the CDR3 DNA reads TGTGCCAGTGAGTCTGGGACGACGTTCGGTCAGCCCCAGCATTTT. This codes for CASESGTTFGQPQHF.

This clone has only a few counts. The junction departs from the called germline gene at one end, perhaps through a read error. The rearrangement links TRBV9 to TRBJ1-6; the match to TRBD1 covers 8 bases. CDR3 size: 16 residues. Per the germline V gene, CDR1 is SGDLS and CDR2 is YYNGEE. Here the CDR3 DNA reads TGTGCCAGCAGCGTAGGACAGGGGTCCTTTAATTCACCCCTCCACTTT. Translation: CASSVGQGSFNSPLHF.

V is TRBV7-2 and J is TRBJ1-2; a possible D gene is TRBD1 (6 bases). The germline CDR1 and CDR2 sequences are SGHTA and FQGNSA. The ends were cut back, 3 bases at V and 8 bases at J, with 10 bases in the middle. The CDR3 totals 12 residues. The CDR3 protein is CASSFRDNGYTF. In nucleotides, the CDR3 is TGTGCCAGCAGCTTCCGGGACAACGGCTACACCTTC. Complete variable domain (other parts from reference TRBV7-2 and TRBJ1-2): GAGVSQSPSNKVTEKGKDVELRCDPISGHTALYWYRQSLGQGLEFLIYFQGNSAPDKSGLPSDRFSAERTGGSVSTLTIQRTQQEDSAVYLCASSFRDNGYTFGSGTRLTVV.